Shown below are 27 T cell receptor beta chains from a single sample sequenced in a study of breast tumors, draining lymph nodes, adjacent tissues. Via MiXCR, TCRdb re-called the multiplex PCR reads, giving one row per CDR3 protein. Counted here are around 43,000 distinct CDR3 sequences, more than 20% occurring once; the ten biggest clones make up roughly 8%. The sample comprised breast tumor tissue. The origin of the receptors is a female donor with breast cancer. Some clones in this sample may be carry-over from other donors' samples.

V and J are TRBV6-1 and TRBJ1-1, with D possibly matching TRBD1 (6 bases). This CDR3 spans 15 amino acids. V lost 6 bases and J lost 0, with 14 bases in between. Germline V gives CDR1 MNHNS, CDR2 SASEGT. The CDR3 coding sequence is TGTGCCAGCAGCTGGGACGGGGGGCTGAACACTGAAGCTTTCTTT. It yields the protein CASSWDGGLNTEAFF.

The chain has TRBV9 and TRBJ2-1; 9 nucleotides match TRBD2. This CDR3 is 17 amino acids long. Germline trimming cut 3 bases from V and 4 bases from J; bases unmatched to any gene: 11. Germline loops: CDR1 SGDLS, CDR2 YYNGEE. This CDR3 is CASSDGGAGGPYNEQFF. The CDR3 nucleotides are TGTGCCAGCAGCGATGGGGGGGCGGGGGGGCCGTACAATGAGCAGTTCTTC.

This clonotype was detected ten times or more. The genes are TRBV14 and TRBJ2-7; 7 nucleotides align to TRBD2. The CDR3 runs to 15 residues. CDR1 is SGHDN and CDR2 is FVKESK in the germline V gene. V lost 1 base and J lost 2; bases outside the gene matches: 5. DNA of the CDR3: TGTGCCAGCAGCCAAGGATTAGCGGGTGCCTACGAGCAGTACTTC. It encodes CASSQGLAGAYEQYF.

The rearrangement joins TRBV6-2 or TRBV6-3 to TRBJ2-5, with 7 bases lining up with TRBD2. Germline values: CDR1 MNHEY, CDR2 SVGEGT. The CDR3 runs 16 residues. V trimming: 4 bases; J trimming: 1 base; junction bases outside the gene matches: 9. The CDR3 DNA sequence: TGTGCCAGCAGTTCCCCCCTGGGGGGGGGCCAAGAGACCCAGTACTTC. This encodes CASSSPLGGGQETQYF.

Turning to this clonotype: One junction end does not reproduce the germline sequence, and a read error may be involved. This sequence joins TRBV3-1 and TRBJ2-1; D is possibly TRBD2 (7 bases). CDR1 is LGHDT, CDR2 YNNKEL, per germline (reference sequence). This CDR3 is built from 15 residues. This CDR3 is CASGQEGGTYNEQFF. CDR3 bases: TGTGCCAGCGGCCAAGAGGGGGGGACCTACAATGAGCAGTTCTTC.

With regard to this clonotype: A much larger clone sits a single nucleotide away, making a read error possible. This chain connects TRBV7-3 to TRBJ2-2; 14 bases line up with TRBD2. The CDR3 has 16 residues. V dropped 5 bases and J dropped 10; count of bases not matched to a gene: 9. CDR1 is SGHTA and CDR2 is FQGTGA in the germline V gene. Here the CDR3 reads CASSPRLAGGPEELFF. For the CDR3, the DNA is TGTGCCAGCAGCCCCCGACTAGCGGGGGGGCCCGAGGAGCTGTTTTTT.

There are a few counts of this clonotype. The rearrangement links TRBV20-1 to TRBJ2-3, with 7 positions matching TRBD2. V trimming: 6 bases; J trimming: 5 bases; junction bases outside the gene matches: 8. The CDR3 spans 13 residues. Germline-derived CDR1 and CDR2 are DFQATT and SNEGSKA (reference sequence). CDR3 in amino acids: CSAPGAGEDTQYF. The CDR3 DNA reads TGCAGTGCCCCGGGTGCGGGGGAAGATACGCAGTATTTT.

This clonotype was seen many times. V and J are TRBV7-2 and TRBJ2-7; the match to TRBD1 covers 7 bases. The trim removed 8 bases at V and 2 bases at J, leaving 9 bases unmatched. CDR1 and CDR2 from the germline V gene are SGHTA and FQGNSA. CDR3 size: 14 residues. Here the CDR3 DNA reads TGTGCCAGCTCCGTCGCGACAGGGCCCTACGAGCAGTACTTC. This gives the protein CASSVATGPYEQYF.

This clonotype has ten or more counts. This sequence joins TRBV5-1 and TRBJ2-5; no definite D call. In germline, CDR1 is SGHRS, CDR2 YFSETQ. V lost 6 bases and J lost 4, with 7 bases in between. The CDR3 sequence is 11 residues long. In nucleotides, the CDR3 is TGCGCCAGCACTTGGGGAGAGACCCAGTACTTC. Encoded protein: CASTWGETQYF.

This clonotype was detected ten times or more. V gene TRBV11-3 combines with J gene TRBJ2-3; D remains unclear. Germline values: CDR1 SGHNT, CDR2 YENEEA. The V end lost 0 bases, the J end lost 5 bases, and 12 bases lay between the germline ends. This CDR3 comprises 15 residues. The CDR3 DNA reads TGTGCCAGCAGCTTAGACGGGCCTCCTGGAGATACGCAGTATTTT. It yields the protein CASSLDGPPGDTQYF.

This clonotype was counted between two and nine times. This sequence may be a read error, since a much larger clone differs from it by one base. The CDR3 DNA sequence: TGTGCCAGCACCCGGAGGACAGGGGGAGACTATGGCTACACCTTC. The encoded protein is CASTRRTGGDYGYTF. The chain links TRBV2 to TRBJ1-2; 10 positions agree with TRBD1. The CDR3 loop spans 15 amino acids. From germline, CDR1 is SNHLY and CDR2 FYNNEI. The ends lost 7 bases at V and 3 bases at J; junction bases unmatched: 8.

On this clonotype itself: A much larger clone differs from this one at a single base, so this may be a read error. The J gene is TRBJ1-2, the V gene TRBV29-1; no clear D gene. Germline V gene data show CDR1 as SQVTM and CDR2 as ANQGSEA. The CDR3 spans 10 residues. This CDR3 reads CSALSYGHTF. CDR3 DNA sequence: TGCAGCGCCCTATCCTATGGCCACACCTTC.

There are a few counts of this clonotype. The V gene is TRBV6-1, the J gene TRBJ1-4; D is uncertain. The germline V gene encodes CDR1 MNHNS and CDR2 SASEGT. The CDR3 is 15 amino acids. Deletions cut 5 bases from V and 5 bases from J, with 15 bases between. The CDR3, as DNA: TGTGCCAGCAGTACCGGTTTTGGAAGCAATGAAAAACTGTTTTTT. It is translated as CASSTGFGSNEKLFF.

This clonotype was seen repeatedly, ten times or more. This chain joins TRBV2 and TRBJ1-3; weak D call: TRBD1 (5 bases). Trimming took 11 bases from V and 2 from J, leaving 16 bases between them. Germline-derived CDR1 and CDR2 are SNHLY and FYNNEI. The CDR3 covers 14 residues. The CDR3 nucleotides read TGTGCCGGCGTGACAGAGCCCGCTGGAAACACCATATATTTT. This sequence encodes CAGVTEPAGNTIYF.

This clonotype came up many times. The chain joins TRBV6-1 to TRBJ1-2, with 8 bases fitting TRBD1. The CDR3 spans 15 residues. Germline CDR1 and CDR2: MNHNS and SASEGT. V gave up 1 base and J gave up 4 bases; unmatched junction bases: 5. In DNA form, the CDR3 reads TGTGCCAGCAGTGAAGGACAGGGGTCAGCCTATGGCTACACCTTC. This gives the protein CASSEGQGSAYGYTF.

This clonotype was picked up a small number of times. This rearrangement joins TRBV2 to TRBJ2-3; D might be TRBD1 (6 bases). V was pared by 6 bases and J by 2 bases, with 12 bases between. This CDR3 spans 14 amino acids. Germline V gene sequence: CDR1 SNHLY, CDR2 FYNNEI. The CDR3 loop is CASRTDRITDTQYF. In DNA form, the CDR3 reads TGTGCCAGCAGAACGGACAGAATCACAGATACGCAGTATTTT.

Note on this clonotype: This clone may be a read error of a much larger clone one base away. Lacking the conserved final phenylalanine or tryptophan, this CDR3 likely reflects a read error. Here the CDR3 reads CASSLVGITQETQYS. The CDR3 region has the DNA TGTGCCAGCAGCTTGGTCGGCATCACACAAGAGACCCAGTACTCC. The chain joins TRBV5-6 to TRBJ2-5, with no clear D. There are 15 residues in the CDR3. V dropped 0 bases and J dropped 2 bases, with 11 bases sitting between them. CDR1 is SGHDT, CDR2 YYEEEE, per germline.

At least ten counts were recorded for this clonotype. The chain combines TRBV5-1 with TRBJ1-2; D is undetermined. V lost 0 bases and J 8 bases, leaving 8 bases between the germline ends. The germline CDR1 and CDR2 sequences are SGHRS and YFSETQ. The CDR3 consists of 12 residues. CDR3 nucleotide sequence: TGCGCCAGCAGCTTGGCTGGGAGAGGCTACACCTTC. Its translation: CASSLAGRGYTF.

This clonotype occurred many times. The chain joins TRBV6-6 to TRBJ2-7; D is perhaps TRBD1 (6 bases). The CDR3 runs 12 residues. From germline, CDR1 is MNHNY and CDR2 SVGAGI (reference sequence). V was pared by 6 bases and J by 4 bases, with 10 bases between. The CDR3, as DNA: TGTGCCAGCAGCACTCAGGGGTACGAGCAGTACTTC. Translating it yields CASSTQGYEQYF.

V gene TRBV3-1 combines with J gene TRBJ2-2, with D possibly TRBD1 on 5 matching bases. From germline, CDR1 is LGHDT and CDR2 YNNKEL (reference sequence). The CDR3 contains 13 residues. V lost 8 bases and J 4 bases, leaving 11 bases between the germline ends. The CDR3 loop is CASLRVGTGELFF. CDR3 coding DNA: TGTGCCAGCCTCAGGGTAGGCACCGGGGAGCTGTTTTTT.

Note on this clonotype: A much larger clone is a single base away; this may be a read error. The chain couples TRBV11-2 to TRBJ2-2; a possible D gene is TRBD2 (6 bases). This CDR3 comprises 17 residues. Germline values: CDR1 SGHAT, CDR2 FQNNGV. The CDR3 region is CASSLAWGTINTGGLFF. Written as DNA, the CDR3 is TGTGCCAGCAGCTTAGCTTGGGGCACTATTAACACCGGGGGGCTGTTTTTT.

The chain couples TRBV27 to TRBJ2-1, with D possibly TRBD1 on 6 matching bases. This CDR3 is 15 amino acids long. CDR1 is MNHEY, CDR2 SMNVEV, per germline (reference sequence). Trimming pared 5 bases from V and 2 bases from J, leaving 13 bases between. The CDR3 DNA is TGTGCCAGCAGTGACGCCGGGACACCCTACAATGAGCAGTTCTTC. Translating gives CASSDAGTPYNEQFF.

Concerning this clonotype: This may come from a read error, since a much larger clone is one base off. The chain employs TRBV20-1 and TRBJ2-5; TRBD1 is a possible D gene (6 bases). CDR1 DFQATT and CDR2 SNEGSKA come from the germline V gene (reference sequence). This CDR3 spans 14 amino acids. The CDR3 sequence is CSARDGQPQETQCF. The CDR3 DNA is TGCAGTGCTAGAGATGGACAGCCCCAAGAGACCCAGTGCTTC.

At least ten counts were recorded for this clonotype. The chain links TRBV7-9 to TRBJ2-7, with 8 bases that match TRBD2. Germline V gene lookup returns CDR1 SEHNR and CDR2 FQNEAQ (reference sequence). CDR3 size: 15 residues. V lost 3 bases, J lost 2 bases, and 6 bases stayed unmatched. CDR3 in DNA: TGTGCCAGCAGCTTCCGGGAGGGATTAACCTACGAGCAGTACTTC. Its protein product is CASSFREGLTYEQYF.

Of note for this clonotype: This sequence may be a read error, since a much larger clone differs from it by one base. This likely comes from a read error, as the CDR3 has no conserved phenylalanine or tryptophan at its end. V is TRBV9 and J is TRBJ2-5; 9 bases match TRBD1. Germline assignment: CDR1 SGDLS and CDR2 YYNGEE. The CDR3 loop spans 16 amino acids. Trimming took 4 bases from V and 6 from J; bases not matched to a gene: 13. CDR3 sequence reads: CASSPRRGQGEQTQYS. In nucleotides, the CDR3 is TGTGCCAGCAGCCCTCGAAGGGGACAGGGTGAACAGACCCAGTACTCC.

This clonotype was seen at least ten times. The chain is built from TRBV20-1 and TRBJ2-1; D unclear. This CDR3 has 9 amino acids. V lost 6 bases to trimming and J lost 10 bases, with 7 bases between them. CDR1 and CDR2 from the germline V gene are DFQATT and SNEGSKA (reference sequence). DNA of the CDR3: TGCAGTGCCGGAGTGGAGCAGTTCTTC. This gives the protein CSAGVEQFF.

The rearrangement links TRBV24-1 to TRBJ1-4; 9 bases are a match to TRBD1. Unmatched junction bases numbered 6, after V lost 3 bases and J lost 8 bases. Germline CDR1 and CDR2: KGHDR and SFDVKD. This CDR3 spans 15 amino acids. The CDR3 spells CATSDTGTGQEKLFF. In DNA, the CDR3 is TGTGCCACCAGTGATACCGGGACAGGGCAGGAAAAACTGTTTTTT.